Presented here are 32 T cell receptor beta chains from one specimen sequenced in a study of CD8 T cells in ankylosing spondylitis. Via MiXCR, TCRdb re-called the 5' RACE reads, giving one row per CDR3 protein. The repertoire holds 200,000 to 250,000 distinct CDR3 sequences, roughly 32% seen once, with about 4% in the top ten. Sequencing was done on a sample of blood, either unsorted or a sorted T cell fraction (not recorded which). The receptors originated from a male donor with ankylosing spondylitis or in good health (not recorded which).

There are a few counts of this clonotype. The chain joins TRBV20-1 to TRBJ2-3, with 7 bases matching TRBD1. The CDR3 covers 14 residues. The V and J ends lost 4 bases and 1 base, in that order; junction bases with no gene match: 5. Germline lookup yields CDR1 DFQATT and CDR2 SNEGSKA (reference sequence). The CDR3 region is CSATQGSGTDTQYF. CDR3 DNA sequence: TGCAGTGCTACACAGGGGTCGGGCACAGATACGCAGTATTTT.

The gene calls are TRBV5-1 and TRBJ2-7; weak D call: TRBD2 (6 bases). Per the germline V gene, CDR1 is SGHRS and CDR2 is YFSETQ. V was trimmed by 3 bases and J by 5 bases, leaving 15 bases between them. This CDR3 has 14 amino acids. The CDR3 protein is CASSSRGAGNEQYF. For the CDR3, the DNA is TGCGCCAGCAGCTCTCGCGGGGCCGGGAACGAGCAGTACTTC.

This chain connects TRBV12-3 or TRBV12-4 to TRBJ1-2; 8 bases align to TRBD1. The CDR3 runs 14 residues. Trimming took 5 bases from V and 3 from J; bases not matched to a gene: 5. The DNA of the CDR3 is TGTGCCAGCAGTGCGGGACAGGCGGACTATGGCTACACCTTC. This codes for CASSAGQADYGYTF.

The sample holds a few counts of this clonotype. V usage is TRBV29-1 and J usage is TRBJ1-4; perhaps TRBD1 as D (6 bases). The V end lost 7 bases, the J end lost 4 bases, and 13 bases lay between the germline ends. The CDR3 sequence is 13 residues long. Per the germline V gene, CDR1 is SQVTM and CDR2 is ANQGSEA. CDR3 loop: CSATQGINEKLFF. The CDR3, as DNA: TGCAGCGCCACACAGGGAATTAATGAAAAACTGTTTTTT.

This clonotype has more than one count but fewer than ten. The chain couples TRBV20-1 to TRBJ2-1; 9 bases are a match to TRBD2. Germline CDR1 DFQATT, CDR2 SNEGSKA (reference sequence). Germline trimming cut 4 bases from V and 4 bases from J; bases unmatched to any gene: 5. The CDR3 totals 14 residues. The CDR3 region is CSAKSGGNYNEQFF. As DNA, the CDR3 is TGCAGTGCTAAGAGCGGGGGGAATTACAATGAGCAGTTCTTC.

The genes are TRBV7-8 and TRBJ1-3; no reliable D call. The CDR3 is 12 residues long. Trimming took off 5 bases at V and 4 bases at J, with 6 bases between the two ends. CDR1 SGHVS and CDR2 FQNEAQ come from the germline V gene. CDR3 DNA: TGTGCCAGCAGCCCTATGGGAAACACCATATATTTT. The encoded protein is CASSPMGNTIYF.

The chain has TRBV15 and TRBJ1-5; D not resolved. The CDR3 contains 13 residues. V dropped 3 bases and J dropped 4 bases, with 7 bases sitting between them. CDR1 and CDR2 from the germline V gene are LNHNV and YYDKDF (reference sequence). The CDR3 DNA sequence: TGTGCCACCAGCAGTACAGCTAATCAGCCCCAGCATTTT. It yields the protein CATSSTANQPQHF.

This clonotype showed up just a few times. The chain has TRBV20-1 and TRBJ2-1; 7 bases are shared with TRBD2. The CDR3 sequence is 12 residues long. CDR1 DFQATT and CDR2 SNEGSKA come from the germline V gene (reference sequence). The trim removed 5 bases at V and 5 bases at J, leaving 3 bases unmatched. CDR3: CSAHSGDNEQFF. The CDR3 DNA reads TGCAGTGCTCACAGCGGGGACAATGAGCAGTTCTTC.

A few counts support this clonotype. The V and J genes are TRBV20-1 and TRBJ2-5, with D tentatively TRBD2 (5 bases). V was pared by 4 bases and J by 1 base, with 13 bases between. CDR3 length equals 14 residues. The germline V gene encodes CDR1 DFQATT and CDR2 SNEGSKA (reference sequence). CDR3 DNA sequence: TGCAGTGCTACTACGGGGAAAACCCAAGAGACCCAGTACTTC. Amino acids: CSATTGKTQETQYF.

The V gene is TRBV12-3 or TRBV12-4, the J gene TRBJ1-1; D is unresolved. V lost 6 bases, J lost 10 bases, and 15 bases lay in between. This CDR3 comprises 12 residues. The CDR3, as DNA: TGTGCCAGCAGCTCCACGGGTTTCCGAGCTTTCTTT. It is translated as CASSSTGFRAFF.

The chain links TRBV5-5 to TRBJ1-2; 8 bases agree with TRBD1. Germline CDR1 and CDR2: SGHKS and YYEKEE (reference sequence). This CDR3 contains 15 residues. After removal of 3 bases from V and 4 bases from J, the junction contained 8 bases not matched to a gene. Here the CDR3 reads CASSYRDRWIYGYTF. The CDR3 DNA reads TGTGCCAGCAGCTACCGGGACAGGTGGATCTATGGCTACACCTTC.

This clonotype appeared a few times. The DNA for the CDR3 is TGCAGTGCTAGAGATGGTTGGGTTTCGGGCGAGCAGTACTTC. It specifies CSARDGWVSGEQYF. The chain recombines TRBV20-1 with TRBJ2-7; D is undetermined. Germline V CDR1 and CDR2: DFQATT, SNEGSKA (reference sequence). Trimming removed 0 bases from V and 6 bases from J, with 15 bases in between. The CDR3 runs to 14 residues.

This clonotype has a count of ten or more. The V call is TRBV7-8, the J call TRBJ2-5; maybe TRBD2 (6 bases). This CDR3 is 17 amino acids long. Trimming took 1 base from V and 10 from J, leaving 25 bases between them. The germline gives CDR1 SGHVS, CDR2 FQNEAQ. As DNA, the CDR3 is TGTGCCAGCAGCTTAGAGTTACTCGGGGGACGAGAAGGGAGCCAGTACTTC. Translating it yields CASSLELLGGREGSQYF. The whole variable domain, filled in from reference TRBV7-8 and TRBJ2-5, reads GAGVSQSPRYKVAKRGQDVALRCDPISGHVSLFWYQQALGQGPEFLTYFQNEAQLDKSGLPSDRFFAERPEGSVSTLKIQRTQQEDSAVYLCASSLELLGGREGSQYFGPGTRLLVL.

The chain employs TRBV20-1 and TRBJ1-5; the D is unclear. Germline V gene sequence: CDR1 DFQATT, CDR2 SNEGSKA (reference sequence). Trimming took 6 bases from V and 0 from J, leaving 9 bases between them. The CDR3 length is 13 residues. For the CDR3, the DNA is TGCAGTGCCATTAAATATAGCAATCAGCCCCAGCATTTT. Protein sequence: CSAIKYSNQPQHF.

The V call is TRBV20-1, the J call TRBJ2-5; tentatively, D is TRBD2 (5 bases). The ends were cut back, 5 bases at V and 2 bases at J, with 9 bases in the middle. The CDR3 length is 12 residues. Germline V CDR1 and CDR2: DFQATT, SNEGSKA (reference sequence). The chain's CDR3 is CSAPTKQETQYF. CDR3 bases: TGCAGTGCTCCGACTAAGCAAGAGACCCAGTACTTC.

V and J are TRBV10-3 and TRBJ1-1; tentative D call: TRBD1 (5 bases). Deletions cut 8 bases from V and 5 bases from J, with 18 bases between. CDR1 is ENHRY and CDR2 is SYGVKD in the germline V gene. The CDR3 is 14 residues long. The CDR3 sequence: CAIASGTGVTEAFF. CDR3 sequence (DNA): TGTGCCATCGCATCCGGGACTGGTGTAACTGAAGCTTTCTTT.

The table lists this clonotype with a few counts. The chain employs TRBV12-3 or TRBV12-4 and TRBJ2-1; 7 bases are a match to TRBD2. After removal of 3 bases from V and 2 bases from J, the junction contained 7 bases not matched to a gene. The CDR3 length is 16 residues. The DNA for the CDR3 is TGTGCCAGCAGTTTTGCGGGGGTCGGGCCCTACAATGAGCAGTTCTTC. It codes for CASSFAGVGPYNEQFF.

The sample holds a few counts of this clonotype. The rearrangement uses TRBV7-2 and TRBJ2-2; 9 nucleotides match TRBD1. This CDR3 is 14 amino acids long. Trimming cost V 5 bases and J 7 bases; bases outside gene matches: 5. Germline CDR1 SGHTA, CDR2 FQGNSA. This CDR3 is CASSLLTGGGELFF. The CDR3 DNA is TGTGCCAGCAGCCTCCTGACAGGGGGCGGGGAGCTGTTTTTT.

The sample holds a few counts of this clonotype. The CDR3 reads CATSRDRRNYGYTF. In nucleotides, the CDR3 is TGTGCCACCAGCCGGGACAGGAGAAACTATGGCTACACCTTC. This chain uses TRBV15 with TRBJ1-2; 8 bases agree with TRBD1. CDR1 LNHNV and CDR2 YYDKDF come from the germline V gene (reference sequence). The CDR3 has 14 residues. V trimming: 5 bases; J trimming: 2 bases; junction bases outside the gene matches: 4.

The CDR3 loop is CSARGLRYPGALHF. In DNA form, the CDR3 reads TGCAGTGCTAGAGGACTCCGTTACCCTGGGGCCCTCCACTTT. The chain links TRBV20-1 to TRBJ1-6, with unresolved D. The V gene's germline CDR1 is DFQATT and CDR2 SNEGSKA (reference sequence). With 1 base removed from V and 14 bases from J, the gap between germline ends came to 18 bases. CDR3 length: 14 amino acids.

In its sample, this clonotype was seen once. This chain connects TRBV15 to TRBJ2-7; D is ambiguous. Trimming removed 3 bases at V and 5 bases at J, with 5 bases between. The CDR3 has 11 residues. The germline gives CDR1 LNHNV, CDR2 YYDKDF (reference sequence). CDR3 nucleotide sequence: TGTGCCACCAGCAGGTTGGACGAGCAGTACTTC. It is translated as CATSRLDEQYF.

The chain carries TRBV20-1 and TRBJ2-4; a possible D gene is TRBD1 (5 bases). The V end lost 4 bases, the J end lost 0 bases, and 13 bases lay between the germline ends. CDR3 size: 15 residues. Per germline, CDR1 DFQATT and CDR2 SNEGSKA (reference sequence). The CDR3 protein is CSANEQGLAKNIQYF. DNA for the CDR3: TGCAGTGCTAATGAGCAGGGATTAGCCAAAAACATTCAGTACTTC.

The chain uses TRBV20-1 and TRBJ2-5; D may be TRBD1 or TRBD2 (5 bases each). Trimming took 5 bases from V and 5 from J, leaving 12 bases between them. CDR3 length equals 12 residues. CDR1 is DFQATT, CDR2 SNEGSKA, per germline (reference sequence). The CDR3 loop is CSARDVQETQYF. The CDR3 nucleotides read TGCAGTGCTCGGGACGTTCAGGAGACCCAGTACTTC.

This clonotype has ten or more counts. This chain links TRBV20-1 with TRBJ2-7; D possibly corresponds to TRBD1 (8 bases). The V and J ends lost 3 bases and 3 bases respectively, with 15 bases between them. Per germline, CDR1 DFQATT and CDR2 SNEGSKA (reference sequence). This CDR3 region has 14 residues. The CDR3 coding sequence is TGCAGTGCTAGGGACAGGGAGGGGATCTACGAGCAGTACTTC. Amino acid sequence: CSARDREGIYEQYF.

The chain combines TRBV4-1 with TRBJ2-7; D not resolved. The CDR3 is 13 residues long. V lost 8 bases and J 2 bases, leaving 13 bases between the germline ends. CDR1 is MGHRA and CDR2 is YSYEKL in the germline V gene. The DNA of the CDR3 is TGCGCCAGCGGAGACACATACGCCTACGAGCAGTACTTC. It specifies CASGDTYAYEQYF.

This clonotype was observed a handful of times. The J gene is TRBJ1-1, the V gene TRBV27, with D tentatively TRBD1 (5 bases). CDR3 length: 14 amino acids. With 8 bases removed from V and 4 bases from J, the gap between germline ends came to 17 bases. Germline CDR1 MNHEY, CDR2 SMNVEV (reference sequence). CDR3: CASCLRRVCTEAFF. The CDR3 nucleotides are TGTGCCAGCTGCCTCCGCAGGGTTTGCACTGAAGCTTTCTTT.

This chain joins TRBV5-8 and TRBJ1-5; possibly TRBD1 for D (5 bases). The ends were cut back, 2 bases at V and 1 base at J, with 10 bases in the middle. This CDR3 is built from 15 residues. CDR1 is SGHTS and CDR2 is YDEGEE in the germline V gene. The CDR3 protein is CASSLGTLSNQPQHF. The CDR3, as DNA: TGTGCCAGCAGCTTAGGGACCCTGAGCAATCAGCCCCAGCATTTT.

The gene calls are TRBV5-1 and TRBJ2-2, with D possibly being TRBD2 (6 bases). Germline V gene data show CDR1 as SGHRS and CDR2 as YFSETQ. The V end was cut by 0 bases, the J end by 4 bases, with 13 bases between. The CDR3 runs 16 residues. The CDR3: CASSLDGGDPTGELFF. DNA for the CDR3: TGCGCCAGCAGCTTGGACGGCGGGGACCCCACCGGGGAGCTGTTTTTT. Drawing the rest from reference TRBV5-1 and TRBJ2-2, the complete variable domain is KAGVTQTPRYLIKTRGQQVTLSCSPISGHRSVSWYQQTPGQGLQFLFEYFSETQRNKGNFPGRFSGRQFSNSRSEMNVSTLELGDSALYLCASSLDGGDPTGELFFGEGSRLTVL.

The chain is built from TRBV20-1 and TRBJ2-1; D is possibly TRBD2 (5 bases). Trimming stripped 5 bases from V and 4 bases from J, with 6 bases between. The V gene's germline CDR1 is DFQATT and CDR2 SNEGSKA (reference sequence). CDR3 size: 11 residues. The CDR3 nucleotides are TGCAGTGCTTCGGGATACAATGAGCAGTTCTTC. This codes for CSASGYNEQFF.

The chain carries TRBV5-6 and TRBJ2-5; tentative D call: TRBD2 (5 bases). Trimming removed 4 bases from V and 4 bases from J, with 11 bases in between. The CDR3 is 13 residues long. Germline loops: CDR1 SGHDT, CDR2 YYEEEE. The CDR3 nucleotides read TGTGCCAGCAGCCTAGCTGACGGAGAGACCCAGTACTTC. Its protein product is CASSLADGETQYF.

This clonotype was seen a handful of times. The chain employs TRBV20-1 and TRBJ2-3, with unresolved D. Trimming stripped 1 base from V and 5 bases from J, with 4 bases between. The length of the CDR3 is 11 residues. Looked up from germline, CDR1 is DFQATT and CDR2 is SNEGSKA (reference sequence). The CDR3 sequence: CSARVGDTQYF. The CDR3 region has the DNA TGCAGTGCTAGAGTGGGAGATACGCAGTATTTT.

This chain uses TRBV4-2 with TRBJ2-1; D remains ambiguous. This CDR3 spans 16 amino acids. Germline loops: CDR1 LGHNA, CDR2 YNFKEQ. Trimming cost V 0 bases and J 0 bases, with 9 bases left between them. This CDR3 is CASSQDPGRSYNEQFF. Written as DNA, the CDR3 is TGTGCCAGCAGCCAAGACCCGGGTCGCTCCTACAATGAGCAGTTCTTC.